One sample yielded the 2 T cell receptor beta chains listed below, sequenced in a study of control samples from healthy donors and cancer patients. The assay was immunoSEQ multiplex PCR, and TCRdb's table has in-frame clones only and misses some. The table has 150,000 to 200,000 clones, around 90% seen once. What was sequenced was blood. The receptors come from a woman under 40 in good health.

The chain is built from TRBV4-1 and TRBJ2-1; D gene unclear. V shed 3 bases and J shed 10 bases, with 10 bases lying between them. The CDR3 is 12 residues long. CDR1 MGHRA and CDR2 YSYEKL come from the germline V gene. CDR3 loop: CASSQRPNEQFF. DNA of the CDR3: TGCGCCAGCAGCCAGAGGCCAAACGAGCAGTTCTTC.

CDR3 in amino acids: CASSLGLQGEYGYTF. As DNA, the CDR3 is TGTGCCAGCAGCTTGGGTTTGCAGGGGGAGTATGGCTACACCTTC. The rearrangement links TRBV5-6 to TRBJ1-2; 7 nucleotides agree with TRBD1. V was clipped by 0 bases and J by 5 bases; unmatched bases: 7. The germline gives CDR1 SGHDT, CDR2 YYEEEE. The CDR3 is 15 residues long.